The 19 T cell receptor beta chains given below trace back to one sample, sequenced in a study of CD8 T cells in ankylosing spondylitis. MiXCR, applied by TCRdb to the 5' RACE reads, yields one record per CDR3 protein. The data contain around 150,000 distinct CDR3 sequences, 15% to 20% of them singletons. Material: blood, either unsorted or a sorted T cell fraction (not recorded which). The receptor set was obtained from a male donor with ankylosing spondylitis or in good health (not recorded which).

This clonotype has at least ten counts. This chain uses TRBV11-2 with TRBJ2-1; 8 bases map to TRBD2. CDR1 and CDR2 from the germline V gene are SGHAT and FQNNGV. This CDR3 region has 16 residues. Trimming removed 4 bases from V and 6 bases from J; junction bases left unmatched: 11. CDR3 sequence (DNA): TGTGCCAGCAGCTCTGAAGTCCGACTAGCGCGCAATGAGCAGTTCTTC. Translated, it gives CASSSEVRLARNEQFF.

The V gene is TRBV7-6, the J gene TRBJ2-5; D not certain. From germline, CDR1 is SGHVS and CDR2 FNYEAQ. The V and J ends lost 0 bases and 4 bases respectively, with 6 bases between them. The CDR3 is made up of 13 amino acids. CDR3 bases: TGTGCCAGCAGCTTAGCAGGACGAGAGACCCAGTACTTC. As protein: CASSLAGRETQYF. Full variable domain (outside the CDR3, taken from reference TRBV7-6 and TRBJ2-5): GAGVSQSPRYKVTKRGQDVALRCDPISGHVSLYWYRQALGQGPEFLTYFNYEAQQDKSGLPNDRFSAERPEGSISTLTIQRTEQRDSAMYRCASSLAGRETQYFGPGTRLLVL.

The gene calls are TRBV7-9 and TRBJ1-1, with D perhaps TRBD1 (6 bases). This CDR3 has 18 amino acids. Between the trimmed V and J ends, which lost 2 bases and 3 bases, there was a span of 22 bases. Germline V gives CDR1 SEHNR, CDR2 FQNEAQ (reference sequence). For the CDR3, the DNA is TGTGCCAGCAGCTTATTTGCCCGGGGCAGGGGCGAACACACTGAAGCTTTCTTT. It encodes CASSLFARGRGEHTEAFF.

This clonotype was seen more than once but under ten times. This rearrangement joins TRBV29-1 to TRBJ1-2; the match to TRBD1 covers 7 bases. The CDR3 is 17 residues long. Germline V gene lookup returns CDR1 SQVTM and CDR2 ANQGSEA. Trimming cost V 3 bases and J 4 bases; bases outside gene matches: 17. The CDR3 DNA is TGCAGCGTTGACCCAGAGAGCGACAGGGCTCCATCCTATGGCTACACCTTC. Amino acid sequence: CSVDPESDRAPSYGYTF.

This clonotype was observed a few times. The CDR3 is CAISAGQGANYGYTF. The CDR3 nucleotides are TGTGCCATCAGTGCTGGGCAGGGGGCGAACTATGGCTACACCTTC. This rearrangement joins TRBV10-3 to TRBJ1-2; 8 bases are a match to TRBD1. CDR3 length: 15 residues. V lost 4 bases, J lost 2 bases, and 6 bases stayed unmatched. The germline CDR1 and CDR2 sequences are ENHRY and SYGVKD.

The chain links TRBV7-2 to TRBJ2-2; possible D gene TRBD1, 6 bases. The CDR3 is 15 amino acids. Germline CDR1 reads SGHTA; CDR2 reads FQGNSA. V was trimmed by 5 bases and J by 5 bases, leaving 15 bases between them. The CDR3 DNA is TGTGCCAGCAGCGACGGACAGATCCCAACCGGGGAGCTGTTTTTT. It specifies CASSDGQIPTGELFF.

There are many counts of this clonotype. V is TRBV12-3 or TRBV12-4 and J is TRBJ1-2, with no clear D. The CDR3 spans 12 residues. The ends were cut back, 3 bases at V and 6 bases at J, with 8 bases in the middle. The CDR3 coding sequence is TGTGCCAGCAGTTTGCCCATCCATGGCTACACCTTC. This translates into CASSLPIHGYTF.

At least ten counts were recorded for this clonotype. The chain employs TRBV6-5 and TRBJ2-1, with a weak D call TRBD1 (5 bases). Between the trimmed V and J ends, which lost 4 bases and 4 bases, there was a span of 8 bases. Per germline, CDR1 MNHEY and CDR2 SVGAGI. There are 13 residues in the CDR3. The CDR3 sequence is CASSFSGYNEQFF. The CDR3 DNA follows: TGTGCCAGCAGTTTTTCAGGGTACAATGAGCAGTTCTTC.

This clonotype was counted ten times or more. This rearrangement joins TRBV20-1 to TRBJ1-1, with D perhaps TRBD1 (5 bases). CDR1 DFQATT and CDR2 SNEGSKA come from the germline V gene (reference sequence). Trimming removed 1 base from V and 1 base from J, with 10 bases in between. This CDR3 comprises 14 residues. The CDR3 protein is CSARGGAPNTEAFF. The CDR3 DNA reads TGCAGTGCTAGAGGAGGGGCTCCGAACACTGAAGCTTTCTTT.

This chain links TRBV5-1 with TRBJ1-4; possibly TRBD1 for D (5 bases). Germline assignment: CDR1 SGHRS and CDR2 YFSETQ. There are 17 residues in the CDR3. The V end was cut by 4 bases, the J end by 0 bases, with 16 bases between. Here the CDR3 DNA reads TGCGCCAGCAGCCCACGACGGGGCAGCTCAACTAATGAAAAACTGTTTTTT. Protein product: CASSPRRGSSTNEKLFF. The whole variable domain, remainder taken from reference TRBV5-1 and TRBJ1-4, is KAGVTQTPRYLIKTRGQQVTLSCSPISGHRSVSWYQQTPGQGLQFLFEYFSETQRNKGNFPGRFSGRQFSNSRSEMNVSTLELGDSALYLCASSPRRGSSTNEKLFFGSGTQLSVL.

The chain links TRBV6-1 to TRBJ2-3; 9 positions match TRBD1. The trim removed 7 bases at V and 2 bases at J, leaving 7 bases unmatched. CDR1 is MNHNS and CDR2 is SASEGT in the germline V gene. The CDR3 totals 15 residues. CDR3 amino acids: CASMPDRGYTDTQYF. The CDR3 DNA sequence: TGTGCCAGCATGCCGGACAGGGGCTACACAGATACGCAGTATTTT.

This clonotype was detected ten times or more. CDR3 in DNA: TGTGCCACCAGGGGTTCCGGGGCTGTTAAGGAGCAGTTCTTC. The encoded protein is CATRGSGAVKEQFF. The chain links TRBV24-1 to TRBJ2-1, with D perhaps TRBD1 or TRBD2 (5 bases each). The CDR3 runs 14 residues. CDR1 and CDR2 (germline): KGHDR, SFDVKD. V was clipped by 7 bases and J by 10 bases, with 19 bases between them.

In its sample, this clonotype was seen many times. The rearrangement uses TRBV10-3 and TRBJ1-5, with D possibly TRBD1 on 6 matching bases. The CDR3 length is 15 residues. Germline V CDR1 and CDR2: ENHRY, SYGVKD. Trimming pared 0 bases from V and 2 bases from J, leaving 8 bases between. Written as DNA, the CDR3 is TGTGCCATCAGTGAGTCGGGGGGCGGCAATCAGCCCCAGCATTTT. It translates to CAISESGGGNQPQHF.

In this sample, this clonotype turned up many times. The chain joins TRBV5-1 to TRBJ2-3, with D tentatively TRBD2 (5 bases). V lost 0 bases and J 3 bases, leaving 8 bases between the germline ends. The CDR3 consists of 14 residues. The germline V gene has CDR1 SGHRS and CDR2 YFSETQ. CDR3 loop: CASSLATGTDTQYF. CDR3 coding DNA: TGCGCCAGCAGCTTGGCCACGGGGACAGATACGCAGTATTTT. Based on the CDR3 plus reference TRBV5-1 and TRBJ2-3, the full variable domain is KAGVTQTPRYLIKTRGQQVTLSCSPISGHRSVSWYQQTPGQGLQFLFEYFSETQRNKGNFPGRFSGRQFSNSRSEMNVSTLELGDSALYLCASSLATGTDTQYFGPGTRLTVL.

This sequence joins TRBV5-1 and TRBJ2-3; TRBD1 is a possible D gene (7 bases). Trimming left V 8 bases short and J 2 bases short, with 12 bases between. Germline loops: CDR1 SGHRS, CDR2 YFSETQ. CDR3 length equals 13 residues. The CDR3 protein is CASGGGSTDTQYF. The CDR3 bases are TGCGCCAGTGGAGGGGGCTCCACAGATACGCAGTATTTT. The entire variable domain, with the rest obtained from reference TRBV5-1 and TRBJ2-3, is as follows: KAGVTQTPRYLIKTRGQQVTLSCSPISGHRSVSWYQQTPGQGLQFLFEYFSETQRNKGNFPGRFSGRQFSNSRSEMNVSTLELGDSALYLCASGGGSTDTQYFGPGTRLTVL.

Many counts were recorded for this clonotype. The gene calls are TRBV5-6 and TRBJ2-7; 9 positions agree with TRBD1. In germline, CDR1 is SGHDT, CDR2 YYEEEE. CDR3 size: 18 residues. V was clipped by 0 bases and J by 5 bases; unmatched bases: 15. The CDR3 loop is CASSLAGTGFGGVDEQYF. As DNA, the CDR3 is TGTGCCAGCAGCTTGGCCGGGACAGGGTTTGGTGGAGTGGACGAGCAGTACTTC. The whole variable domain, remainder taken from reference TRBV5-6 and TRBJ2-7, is DAGVTQSPTHLIKTRGQQVTLRCSPKSGHDTVSWYQQALGQGPQFIFQYYEEEERQRGNFPDRFSGHQFPNYSSELNVNALLLGDSALYLCASSLAGTGFGGVDEQYFGPGTRLTVT.

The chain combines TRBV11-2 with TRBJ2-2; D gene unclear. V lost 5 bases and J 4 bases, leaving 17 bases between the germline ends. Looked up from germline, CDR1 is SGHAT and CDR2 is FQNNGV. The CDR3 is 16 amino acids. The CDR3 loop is CASSPPRGGPTGELFF. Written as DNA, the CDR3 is TGTGCCAGCAGCCCTCCCCGAGGTGGACCCACCGGGGAGCTGTTTTTT.

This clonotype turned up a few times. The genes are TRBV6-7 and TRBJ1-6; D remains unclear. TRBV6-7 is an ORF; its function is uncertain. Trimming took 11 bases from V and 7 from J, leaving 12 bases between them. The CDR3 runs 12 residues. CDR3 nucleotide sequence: TGTGCCGGCCAGGACGGGAATTCACCCCTCCACTTT. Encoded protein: CAGQDGNSPLHF.

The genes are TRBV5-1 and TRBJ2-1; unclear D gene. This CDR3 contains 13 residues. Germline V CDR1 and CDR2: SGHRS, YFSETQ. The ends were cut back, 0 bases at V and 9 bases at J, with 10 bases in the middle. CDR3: CASSLVGPTEQFF. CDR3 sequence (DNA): TGCGCCAGCAGCTTGGTCGGCCCGACTGAGCAGTTCTTC.